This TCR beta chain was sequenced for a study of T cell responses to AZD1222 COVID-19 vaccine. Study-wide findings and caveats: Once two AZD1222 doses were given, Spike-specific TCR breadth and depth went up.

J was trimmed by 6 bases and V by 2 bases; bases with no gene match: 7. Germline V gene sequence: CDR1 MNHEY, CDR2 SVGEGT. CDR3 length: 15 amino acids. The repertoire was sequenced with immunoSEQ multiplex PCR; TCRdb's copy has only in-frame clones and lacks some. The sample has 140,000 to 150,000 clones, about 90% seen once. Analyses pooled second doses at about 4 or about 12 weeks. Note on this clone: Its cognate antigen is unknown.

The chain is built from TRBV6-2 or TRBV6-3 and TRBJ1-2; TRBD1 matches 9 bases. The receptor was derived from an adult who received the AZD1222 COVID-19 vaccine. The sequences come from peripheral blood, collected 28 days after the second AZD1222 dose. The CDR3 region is CASSYQGQGSNGYTF. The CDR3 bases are TGTGCCAGCAGTTACCAAGGACAGGGGTCGAATGGCTACACCTTC.